The T cell receptor beta chain described here comes from a study of cytomegalovirus exposure and HLA in healthy donors. The CDR3 extends over 15 amino acids. The V end was cut by 0 bases, the J end by 1 base, with 9 bases between. The germline V gene encodes CDR1 KGHSH and CDR2 LQKENI. Only a few counts were recorded for this clone. 60 Vbeta and 13 Jbeta primers were used in PCR. Authors' methods: In a later analysis, some 10 million of some 80 million unique beta chains occurred in at least two donors. Sequencing was performed with immunoSEQ multiplex PCR; in TCRdb, only in-frame clones are kept and a portion is missing. V and J calls plus clone size are reproduced from that table; the DNA served to infer D and trimming. The sample carries 95,000 to 150,000 clones, around four fifths recorded once. It was healthy bone marrow donors who served as donors. In nominal health when sampled, donors likely had unrecorded immune exposures nonetheless.

The sequence was obtained from a middle-aged woman in good health and CMV-seronegative. The J gene is TRBJ1-1, the V gene TRBV18; D not certain. Sequenced: PBMCs. The CDR3 DNA reads as TGTGCCAGCTCACCACCGGGCGGGCAGAACACTGAAGCTTTCTTT. This sequence encodes CASSPPGGQNTEAFF.